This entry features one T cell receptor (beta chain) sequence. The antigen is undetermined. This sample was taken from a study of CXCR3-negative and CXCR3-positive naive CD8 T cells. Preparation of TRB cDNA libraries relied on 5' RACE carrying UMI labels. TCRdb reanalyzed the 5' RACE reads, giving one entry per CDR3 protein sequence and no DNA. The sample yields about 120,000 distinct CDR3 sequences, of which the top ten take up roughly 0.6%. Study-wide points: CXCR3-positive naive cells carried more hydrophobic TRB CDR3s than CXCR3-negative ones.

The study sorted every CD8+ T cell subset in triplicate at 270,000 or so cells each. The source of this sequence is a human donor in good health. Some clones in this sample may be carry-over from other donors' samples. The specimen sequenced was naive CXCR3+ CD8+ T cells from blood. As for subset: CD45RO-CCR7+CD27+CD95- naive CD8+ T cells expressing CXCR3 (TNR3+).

The CDR3: CSAQTGYNEQFF. V and J are TRBV29-1 and TRBJ2-1; as DNA is missing, the TRBD1 call by TCRdb cannot be tested. CDR1 is SQVTM and CDR2 is ANQGSEA in the germline V gene. The CDR3 spans 12 residues.